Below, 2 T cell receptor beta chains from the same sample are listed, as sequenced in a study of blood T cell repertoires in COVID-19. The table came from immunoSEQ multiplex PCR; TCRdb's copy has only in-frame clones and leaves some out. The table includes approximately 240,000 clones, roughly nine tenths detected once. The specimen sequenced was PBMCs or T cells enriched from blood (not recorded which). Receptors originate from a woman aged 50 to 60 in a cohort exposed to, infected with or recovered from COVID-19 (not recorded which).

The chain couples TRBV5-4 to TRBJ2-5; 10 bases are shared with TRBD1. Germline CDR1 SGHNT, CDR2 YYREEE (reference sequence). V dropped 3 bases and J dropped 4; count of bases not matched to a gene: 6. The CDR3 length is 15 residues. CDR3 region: CASSSGTGARETQYF. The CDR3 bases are TGTGCCAGCAGCTCCGGGACAGGGGCGAGAGAGACCCAGTACTTC.

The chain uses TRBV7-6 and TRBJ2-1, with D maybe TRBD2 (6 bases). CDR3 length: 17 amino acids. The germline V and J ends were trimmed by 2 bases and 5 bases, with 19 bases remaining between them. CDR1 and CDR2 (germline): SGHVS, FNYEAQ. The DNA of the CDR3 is TGTGCCAGCAGCTTATGGGACGGGGGAAAAATTCACAATGAGCAGTTCTTC. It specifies CASSLWDGGKIHNEQFF.